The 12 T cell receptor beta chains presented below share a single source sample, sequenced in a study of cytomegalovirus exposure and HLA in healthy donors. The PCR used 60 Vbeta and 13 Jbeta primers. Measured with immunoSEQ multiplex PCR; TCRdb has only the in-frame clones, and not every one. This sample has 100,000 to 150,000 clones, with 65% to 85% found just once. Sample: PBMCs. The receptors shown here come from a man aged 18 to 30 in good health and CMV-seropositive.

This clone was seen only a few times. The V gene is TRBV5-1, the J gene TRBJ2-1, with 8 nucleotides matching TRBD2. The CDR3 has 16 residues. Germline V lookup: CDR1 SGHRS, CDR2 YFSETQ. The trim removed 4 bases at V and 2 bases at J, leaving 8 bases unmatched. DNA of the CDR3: TGCGCCAGCAGCCCGCTACCGGGAGGGACCTACAATGAGCAGTTCTTC. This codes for CASSPLPGGTYNEQFF. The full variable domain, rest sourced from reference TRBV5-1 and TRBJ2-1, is KAGVTQTPRYLIKTRGQQVTLSCSPISGHRSVSWYQQTPGQGLQFLFEYFSETQRNKGNFPGRFSGRQFSNSRSEMNVSTLELGDSALYLCASSPLPGGTYNEQFFGPGTRLTVL.

The CDR3 nucleotides read TGCGCCAGCAGCCGCCGGGGGGATGATATGAACACTGAAGCTTTCTTT. It is translated as CASSRRGDDMNTEAFF. The V gene is TRBV5-1, the J gene TRBJ1-1; tentatively, D is TRBD1 (5 bases). Germline-derived CDR1 and CDR2 are SGHRS and YFSETQ. V was clipped by 4 bases and J by 0 bases, with 16 bases between them. CDR3 length: 16 amino acids.

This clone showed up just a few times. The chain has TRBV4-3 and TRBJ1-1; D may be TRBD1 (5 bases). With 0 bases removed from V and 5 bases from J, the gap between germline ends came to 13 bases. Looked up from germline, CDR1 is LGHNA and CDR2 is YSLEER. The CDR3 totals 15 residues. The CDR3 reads CASSQDLGGWTEAFF. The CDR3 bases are TGCGCCAGCAGCCAAGATCTCGGGGGTTGGACTGAAGCTTTCTTT.

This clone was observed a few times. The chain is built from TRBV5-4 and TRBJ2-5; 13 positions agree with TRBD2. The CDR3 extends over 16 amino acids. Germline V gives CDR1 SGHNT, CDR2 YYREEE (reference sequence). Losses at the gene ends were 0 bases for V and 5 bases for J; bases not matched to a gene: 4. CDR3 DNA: TGTGCCAGCAGCTTGGCACTAGCGGGAGGGCCGGAGACCCAGTACTTC. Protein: CASSLALAGGPETQYF.

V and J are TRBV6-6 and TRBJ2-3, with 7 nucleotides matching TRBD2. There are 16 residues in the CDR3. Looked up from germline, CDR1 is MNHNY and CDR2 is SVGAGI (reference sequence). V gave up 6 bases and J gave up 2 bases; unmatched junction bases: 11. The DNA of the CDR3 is TGTGCCAGCAGCGAAAGGAGAGCGGGGCTCACAGATACGCAGTATTTT. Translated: CASSERRAGLTDTQYF.

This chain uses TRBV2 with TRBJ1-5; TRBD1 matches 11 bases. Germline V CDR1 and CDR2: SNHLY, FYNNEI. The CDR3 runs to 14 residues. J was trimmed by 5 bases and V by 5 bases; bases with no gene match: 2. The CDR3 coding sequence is TGTGCCAGCAGTTGGACAGGGGGCGATCAGCCCCAGCATTTT. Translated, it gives CASSWTGGDQPQHF.

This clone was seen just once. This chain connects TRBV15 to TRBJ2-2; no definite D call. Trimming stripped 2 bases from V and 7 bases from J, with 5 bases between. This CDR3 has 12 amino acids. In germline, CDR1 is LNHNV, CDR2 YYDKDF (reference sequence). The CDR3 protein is CATSRPNGELFF. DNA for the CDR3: TGTGCCACCAGCAGACCAAACGGGGAGCTGTTTTTT.

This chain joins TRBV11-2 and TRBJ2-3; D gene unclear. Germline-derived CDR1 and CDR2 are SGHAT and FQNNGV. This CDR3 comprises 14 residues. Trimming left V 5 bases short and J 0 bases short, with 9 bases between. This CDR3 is CASSPGPSTDTQYF. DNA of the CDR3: TGTGCCAGCAGCCCCGGTCCTAGCACAGATACGCAGTATTTT.

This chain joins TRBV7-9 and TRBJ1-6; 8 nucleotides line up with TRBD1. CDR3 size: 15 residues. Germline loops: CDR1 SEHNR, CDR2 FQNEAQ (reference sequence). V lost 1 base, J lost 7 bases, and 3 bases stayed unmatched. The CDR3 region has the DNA TGTGCCAGCAGCTTAGTCGGACAGGGAAATTCACCCCTCCACTTT. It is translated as CASSLVGQGNSPLHF.

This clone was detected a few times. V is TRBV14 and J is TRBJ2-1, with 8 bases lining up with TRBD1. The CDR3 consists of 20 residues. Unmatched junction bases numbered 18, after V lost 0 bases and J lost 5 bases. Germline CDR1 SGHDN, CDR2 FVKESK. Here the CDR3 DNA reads TGTGCCAGCAGCCAAGAGGCATGGTCAGGGGGCCTTAGTTCCCACAATGAGCAGTTCTTC. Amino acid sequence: CASSQEAWSGGLSSHNEQFF.

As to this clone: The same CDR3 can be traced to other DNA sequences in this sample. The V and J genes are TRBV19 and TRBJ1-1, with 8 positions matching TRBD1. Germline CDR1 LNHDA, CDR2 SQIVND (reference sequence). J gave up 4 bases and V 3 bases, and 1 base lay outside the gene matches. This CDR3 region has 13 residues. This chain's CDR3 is CASSITGGTEAFF. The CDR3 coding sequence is TGTGCCAGTAGTATTACAGGGGGCACTGAAGCTTTCTTT. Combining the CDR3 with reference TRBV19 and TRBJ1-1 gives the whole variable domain DGGITQSPKYLFRKEGQNVTLSCEQNLNHDAMYWYRQDPGQGLRLIYYSQIVNDFQKGDIAEGYSVSREKKESFPLTVTSAQKNPTAFYLCASSITGGTEAFFGQGTRLTVV.

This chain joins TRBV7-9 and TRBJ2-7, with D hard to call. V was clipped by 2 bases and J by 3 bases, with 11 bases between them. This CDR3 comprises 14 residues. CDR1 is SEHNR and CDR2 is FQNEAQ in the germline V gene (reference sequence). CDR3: CASSLSETLYEQYF. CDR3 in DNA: TGTGCCAGCAGCTTATCAGAAACCCTCTACGAGCAGTACTTC.